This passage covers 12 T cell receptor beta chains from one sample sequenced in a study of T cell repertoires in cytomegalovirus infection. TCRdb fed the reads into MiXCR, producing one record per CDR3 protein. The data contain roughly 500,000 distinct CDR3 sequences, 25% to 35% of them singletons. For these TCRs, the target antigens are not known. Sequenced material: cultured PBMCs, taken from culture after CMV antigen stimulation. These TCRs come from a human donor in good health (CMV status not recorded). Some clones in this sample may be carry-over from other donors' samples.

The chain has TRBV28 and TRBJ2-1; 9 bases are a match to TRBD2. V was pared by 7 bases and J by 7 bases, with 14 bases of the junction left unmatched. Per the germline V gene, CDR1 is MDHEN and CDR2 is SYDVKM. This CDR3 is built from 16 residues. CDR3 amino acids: CASNEYGGTSRNEQFF. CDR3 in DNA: TGTGCCAGCAACGAATACGGGGGGACTAGCAGAAATGAGCAGTTCTTC.

The CDR3 region has the DNA TGTGCCAGCACCCCAGGGACTTTGTACAATGAGCAGTTCTTC. It encodes CASTPGTLYNEQFF. The V and J genes are TRBV11-2 and TRBJ2-1; the D gene is possibly TRBD2 (6 bases). The CDR3 spans 14 residues. Germline lookup yields CDR1 SGHAT and CDR2 FQNNGV. Trimming left V 7 bases short and J 4 bases short, with 14 bases between.

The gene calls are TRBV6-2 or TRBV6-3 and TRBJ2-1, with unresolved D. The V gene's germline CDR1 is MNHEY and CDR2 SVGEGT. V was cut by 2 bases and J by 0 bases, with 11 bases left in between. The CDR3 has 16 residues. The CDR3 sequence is CASSYAPRSSYNEQFF. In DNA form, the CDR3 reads TGTGCCAGCAGTTACGCCCCGCGGAGCTCCTACAATGAGCAGTTCTTC.

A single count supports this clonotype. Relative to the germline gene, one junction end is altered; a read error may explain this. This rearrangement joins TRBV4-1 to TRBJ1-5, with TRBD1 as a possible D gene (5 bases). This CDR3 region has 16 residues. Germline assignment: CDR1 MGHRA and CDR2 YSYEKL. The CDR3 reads CASSQGGTATGQPQHF. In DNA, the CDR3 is TGTGCCAGCAGCCAAGGAGGGACCGCGACGGGTCAGCCCCAGCATTTT.

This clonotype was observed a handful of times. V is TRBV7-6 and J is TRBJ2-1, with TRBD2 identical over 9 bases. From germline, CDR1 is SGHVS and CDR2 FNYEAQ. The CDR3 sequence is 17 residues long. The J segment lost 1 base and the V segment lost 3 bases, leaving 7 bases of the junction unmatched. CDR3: CASSFPSGLASYNEQFF. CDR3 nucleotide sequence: TGTGCCAGCAGCTTCCCCTCGGGACTAGCTTCCTACAATGAGCAGTTCTTC.

This CDR3 is CASSYGALYEQYF. The CDR3 nucleotides are TGTGCCAGCAGTTACGGAGCACTCTACGAGCAGTACTTC. The chain is built from TRBV6-2 or TRBV6-3 and TRBJ2-7; D not resolved. CDR1 is MNHEY, CDR2 SVGEGT, per germline. The CDR3 runs to 13 residues. V was pared by 2 bases and J by 3 bases, with 8 bases between.

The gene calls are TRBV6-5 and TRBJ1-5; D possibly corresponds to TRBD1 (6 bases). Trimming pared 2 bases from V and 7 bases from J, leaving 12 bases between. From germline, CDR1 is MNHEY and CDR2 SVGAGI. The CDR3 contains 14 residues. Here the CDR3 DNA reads TGTGCCAGCAGTTACGGGGGGGCAGGGCAGCCCCAGCATTTT. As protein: CASSYGGAGQPQHF.

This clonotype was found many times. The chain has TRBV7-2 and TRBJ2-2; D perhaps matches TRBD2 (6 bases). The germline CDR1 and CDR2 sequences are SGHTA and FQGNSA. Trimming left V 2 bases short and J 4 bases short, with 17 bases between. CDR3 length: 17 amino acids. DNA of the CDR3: TGTGCCAGCAGCTTACCTCTGGGCGGGACGGGCACCGGGGAGCTGTTTTTT. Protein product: CASSLPLGGTGTGELFF.

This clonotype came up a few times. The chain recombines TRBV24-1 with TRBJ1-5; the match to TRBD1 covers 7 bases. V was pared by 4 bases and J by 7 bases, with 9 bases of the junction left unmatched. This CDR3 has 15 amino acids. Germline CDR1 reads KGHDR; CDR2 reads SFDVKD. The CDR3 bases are TGTGCCACCAGTGACCCCGACAGGGAGGACCAGCCCCAGCATTTT. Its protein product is CATSDPDREDQPQHF.

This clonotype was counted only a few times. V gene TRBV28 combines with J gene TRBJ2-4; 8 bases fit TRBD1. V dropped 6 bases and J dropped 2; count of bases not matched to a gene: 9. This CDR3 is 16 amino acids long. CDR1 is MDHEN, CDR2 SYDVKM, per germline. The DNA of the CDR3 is TGTGCCAGCAGCGGAGCAGGGGGCGCGTCCAAAAACATTCAGTACTTC. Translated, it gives CASSGAGGASKNIQYF.

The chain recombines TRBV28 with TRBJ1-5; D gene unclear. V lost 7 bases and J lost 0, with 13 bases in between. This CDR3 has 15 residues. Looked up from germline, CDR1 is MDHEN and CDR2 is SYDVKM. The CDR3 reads CASKDRADSNQPQHF. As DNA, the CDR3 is TGTGCCAGCAAAGACCGGGCGGATAGCAATCAGCCCCAGCATTTT. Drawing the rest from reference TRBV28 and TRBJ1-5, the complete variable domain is DVKVTQSSRYLVKRTGEKVFLECVQDMDHENMFWYRQDPGLGLRLIYFSYDVKMKEKGDIPEGYSVSREKKERFSLILESASTNQTSMYLCASKDRADSNQPQHFGDGTRLSIL.

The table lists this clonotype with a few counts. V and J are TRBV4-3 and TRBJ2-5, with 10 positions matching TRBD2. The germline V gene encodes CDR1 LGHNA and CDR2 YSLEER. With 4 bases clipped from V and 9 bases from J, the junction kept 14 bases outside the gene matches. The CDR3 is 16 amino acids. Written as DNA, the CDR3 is TGCGCCAGCAGCCCAGAAGCAGCGGGAGGGCCTGGGGCCCAGTACTTC. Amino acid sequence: CASSPEAAGGPGAQYF.